The rows below give T cell receptor beta chains drawn from one sample of a study of blood T cell repertoires in COVID-19. This table comes from immunoSEQ multiplex PCR, and its TCRdb copy is limited to in-frame clones, with some not included. The sample includes over 250,000 clones, 90% of them seen just once. The sequenced sample was PBMCs or T cells enriched from blood (not recorded which). The receptors shown here come from a woman under 40 who had recovered from COVID-19. The CDR3 runs from the conserved cysteine through the conserved F or W. Clone size appears in some rows only: once, few, many, or a class for an expanded clone.

. | TRBV19 | CASSMKGQGRPYEQYF
few | TRBV9 | CASSAGRETEHGYTF
once | TRBV28 | CASSGQWNQPQHF
. | TRBV7-3 | CASSPKGGGTGELFF
. | TRBV30 | CAWSVAVGKLFF
. | TRBV7-8 | CASTAEVNTEAFF
. | TRBV28 | CASSTGQGSKSYTF
. | TRBV6-2/TRBV6-3 | CASSYYQASEQYF
. | TRBV7-8 | CASSTPPREDSYEQYF
few | TRBV6-5 | CASRTNRQAGYTF
. | TRBV29-1 | CSVEAPQRSSYNEQFF
. | TRBV20-1 | CSASRVAGNYEQYF
. | TRBV4-3 | CASSRDGGPDYGYTF
. | TRBV28 | CASSLQGGYYGYTF
. | TRBV7-3 | CASSSTGSNQPQHF
. | TRBV6-5 | CASSYGSRQTQYF
. | TRBV11-2 | CASSYRAENEKLFF
. | TRBV7-6 | CASSLTRGDTGELFF
. | TRBV5-6 | CASSLARADYGYTF
. | TRBV19 | CASKRQGINEKLFF
. | TRBV10-2 | CASYPGGRTEAFF
. | TRBV28 | CASRPDTGYTF
. | TRBV2 | CASSSGLSYEQYF
. | TRBV2 | CARDEQTSGSSYNEQFF
. | TRBV7-8 | CASSLDNYEQYF
. | TRBV27 | CASSRLAGGISYEQYF
. | TRBV10-3 | CAISETSASYEQYF
. | TRBV7-7 | CASSLGGLAGTGELFF
. | TRBV19 | CASSMGQINEQFF
. | TRBV20-1 | CSASGQRVSYEQYF
. | TRBV3-1/TRBV3-2 | CASSHADISSYNSPLHF
. | TRBV7-2 | CASSLTDRDQPQHF
. | TRBV19 | CASSPLTSYNEQFF
. | TRBV7-9 | CASSLASGTGELFF
. | TRBV30 | CAWSGDREFATQYF
. | TRBV27 | CASSSGTGGPPGNQPQHF
. | TRBV19 | CASTIDRGSYSNQPQHF
. | TRBV11-2 | CASSLGGQGRSDTQYF
. | TRBV28 | CASSLDRLNQPQHF
. | TRBV2 | CASSEAEGAANTIYF
. | TRBV6-5 | CASSPRTNTDTQYF
. | TRBV18 | CASSLARGETQYF
. | TRBV3-1/TRBV3-2 | CASSQDIRTGGKSARDQYF
. | TRBV30 | CAWSVEGGVALNTEAFF
. | TRBV7-9 | CASSPGQANEKLFF
. | TRBV12-5 | CASAPEGGAHQPQHF
. | TRBV6-2/TRBV6-3 | CASSRLSQETQYF